This section outlines one TCR beta chain sequence together with its context. The antigen is undetermined. CDR3 size: 17 residues. V was pared by 0 bases and J by 4 bases, with 17 bases between. Germline values: CDR1 SGHRS, CDR2 YFSETQ. The sample is drawn from a study of blood T cells in healthy people across ages. Study-wide points: Leaving the PBMCs unsorted stopped any conclusive comparison of naive versus antigen-experienced cells.

The second PCR ran roughly 7 to 12 cycles with a sample-barcoded 5' primer and J-beta primers. In TCRdb, the 5' RACE reads were re-called with MiXCR into one record per CDR3 protein. The sample contains 700,000 to 850,000 distinct CDR3 sequences, about 34% of which appear only once. Sequencing was performed on blood. J is TRBJ1-5 and V is TRBV5-1; possibly TRBD1 for D (6 bases). The clonotype was recovered from a man younger than 35 in good health. The CDR3 bases are TGCGCCAGCAGCTTGGGTCCGGGGGCCTTACGAAATCAGCCCCAGCATTTT. It translates to CASSLGPGALRNQPQHF.